These T cell receptor beta chains were read from a single sample in a study of technical replicates of blood from a handful of donors. Repertoires were generated with immunoSEQ multiplex PCR, while TCRdb's copy carries only in-frame clones and drops some. The sample records under 90,000 clones, 85% to 95% being singletons. The sample was T cells isolated from PBMCs. The receptors come from a human donor in good health. CDR3s include the opening cysteine and the closing phenylalanine or tryptophan. D genes are given only for firm matches.

v_call	d_call	j_call	cdr3_nt	cdr3_aa
TRBV6-5	NA	TRBJ2-5	TGTGCCAGCAGTTACGCAGGATTGCGAGAGACCCAGTACTTC	CASSYAGLRETQYF
TRBV29-1	NA	TRBJ1-1	TGCAGCGTTGAAAACCTGGGGGCGCGGGTTGAAGCTTTCTTT	CSVENLGARVEAFF
TRBV5-4	NA	TRBJ1-1	TGTGCCAGCAGCTTGATCCGGGACACTGAAGCTTTCTTT	CASSLIRDTEAFF
TRBV6-5	NA	TRBJ2-1	TGTGCCAGCAGCCCGCAGGGTCAATGGCAGTTCTTC	CASSPQGQWQFF
TRBV13	TRBD2	TRBJ2-7	TGTGCCAGCAGCCCCCCGCTCACCGGGACTAGCGGATCCTACGAGCAGTACTTC	CASSPPLTGTSGSYEQYF
TRBV20-1	NA	TRBJ2-1	TGCAGTGCTAGCGGGAACAATGAGCAGTTCTTC	CSASGNNEQFF
TRBV7-9	NA	TRBJ1-2	TGTGCCAGCAGCTTAATTCGGGTCTCGTTGGAGGGCTACACCTTC	CASSLIRVSLEGYTF
TRBV28	NA	TRBJ2-6	TGTGCCAGCAGTTCCCTCCTGACAGGTTTAGAGACTGGGGCCAACGTCCTGACTTTC	CASSSLLTGLETGANVLTF
TRBV10-3	NA	TRBJ1-2	TGTGCCATCGCTCCAATTGGAGGAGCGGAGGGGCGATATGGCTACACCTTC	CAIAPIGGAEGRYGYTF
TRBV6-1	TRBD1	TRBJ2-7	TGTGCCAGCAGGATTCTGACAGGGTCTGCGTACGAGCAGTACTTC	CASRILTGSAYEQYF
TRBV19	NA	TRBJ1-1	TGTGCCAGTAGTATCGGAGGAATCCCCCTGAACACTGAAGCTTTCTTT	CASSIGGIPLNTEAFF
TRBV12-5	NA	TRBJ2-3	TGTGCTAGTGGTCCCGCAGGGACAGATACGCAGTATTTT	CASGPAGTDTQYF
TRBV5-4	TRBD1	TRBJ2-2	TGTGCCAGCAGCCAACCGGGACAGGGCACCGGGGAGCTGTTTTTT	CASSQPGQGTGELFF
TRBV19	NA	TRBJ1-2	TGTGCCAGTAGTCTCCGGGACAACACCGGGACTAACTATGGCTACACCTTC	CASSLRDNTGTNYGYTF
TRBV4-2	TRBD2	TRBJ2-3	TGTGCCAGCAGCCGAAGCCTCTCGGGAGGGCCGGGAGATACGCAGTATTTT	CASSRSLSGGPGDTQYF
TRBV7-9	TRBD1	TRBJ2-1	TGTGCCAGCAGCTTAGGGACAGGGCTTCTCTACAATGAGCAGTTCTTC	CASSLGTGLLYNEQFF
TRBV5-1	NA	TRBJ2-5	TGCGCCAGCAGCTGGAGGGAAGGGAGGCAAGAGACCCAGTACTTC	CASSWREGRQETQYF